Following are 30 T cell receptor beta chains from one sample sequenced in a study of CXCR3-negative and CXCR3-positive naive CD8 T cells. Study conclusions and caveats: TRB CDR3s were more hydrophobic in CXCR3-positive than in CXCR3-negative naive cells.

Their target antigens are unknown. Through 5' RACE with UMI labels, the TRB cDNA libraries were prepared. TCRdb re-called the 5' RACE reads; one entry per CDR3 protein, DNA not given. The sample has approximately 100,000 distinct CDR3 sequences, and its top ten clones hold about 0.35%. The sample comprised naive CXCR3+ CD8+ T cells from blood. As to subset: CD45RO-CCR7+CD27+CD95- naive CD8+ T cells expressing CXCR3 (TNR3+). These receptor sequences come from a human donor in good health. Some clones in this sample may be carry-over from other donors' samples.

The V gene is TRBV20-1, the J gene TRBJ1-2. Germline V gene data show CDR1 as DFQATT and CDR2 as SNEGSKA (reference sequence). CDR3 length: 15 residues. The CDR3 sequence is CSARETRTANYGYTF.

The chain carries TRBV28 and TRBJ2-2; there is no DNA to check the TCRdb D call of TRBD1. Germline CDR1 MDHEN, CDR2 SYDVKM. This CDR3 has 15 amino acids. The CDR3 sequence: CASSLQGELVGELFF.

V and J are TRBV15 and TRBJ2-5; without DNA, the TCRdb call of TRBD1 cannot be checked. The CDR3 is made up of 16 amino acids. In germline, CDR1 is LNHNV, CDR2 YYDKDF (reference sequence). The CDR3 reads CATSRSRTGIMETQYF.

The V call is TRBV29-1, the J call TRBJ2-1; the D call from TCRdb, TRBD1, cannot be confirmed without DNA. The CDR3 is made up of 14 amino acids. The V gene's germline CDR1 is SQVTM and CDR2 ANQGSEA. The CDR3 reads CSVYGWDTGNEQFF.

The V and J genes are TRBV5-1 and TRBJ2-2. This CDR3 comprises 14 residues. Germline loops: CDR1 SGHRS, CDR2 YFSETQ. The CDR3 spells CASSSERTTGELFF.

The chain links TRBV29-1 to TRBJ2-7; TCRdb's D call of TRBD2 is untestable without DNA. Germline loops: CDR1 SQVTM, CDR2 ANQGSEA. CDR3 length: 14 residues. CDR3 residues: CSVVVSGSGGEQYF.

The CDR3 sequence: CASSVLSGSFNEQFF. This chain uses TRBV9 with TRBJ2-1; there is no DNA to check the TCRdb D call of TRBD2. Germline V gene lookup returns CDR1 SGDLS and CDR2 YYNGEE. The CDR3 extends over 15 amino acids.

This chain connects TRBV12-3 or TRBV12-4 to TRBJ2-3. The CDR3 runs 14 residues. CDR3 sequence: CASSGGLHRDTQYF.

V usage is TRBV13 and J usage is TRBJ2-3; TCRdb selects TRBD2, and the lack of DNA leaves this call unchecked. The CDR3 runs to 15 residues. The germline V gene has CDR1 PRHDT and CDR2 FYEKMQ (reference sequence). CDR3 loop: CASSLDTSGADTQYF.

The CDR3 here is CSAPVGPLADTDTQYF. The gene calls are TRBV20-1 and TRBJ2-3; TCRdb reports TRBD1, a call that lacks DNA to check it against. The germline V gene encodes CDR1 DFQATT and CDR2 SNEGSKA (reference sequence). CDR3 size: 16 residues.

V and J are TRBV29-1 and TRBJ2-2; TCRdb gives TRBD1 as the D gene, but with no DNA this cannot be confirmed. CDR3 size: 14 residues. The germline V gene has CDR1 SQVTM and CDR2 ANQGSEA. The CDR3 region is CSVEGPGQAGELFF.

V and J are TRBV30 and TRBJ1-1; TCRdb names TRBD1, which stays unverified in the absence of DNA. This CDR3 region has 14 residues. Per germline, CDR1 GTSNPN and CDR2 SVGIG (reference sequence). CDR3: CAWSATPWGTEAFF.

This rearrangement joins TRBV12-3 or TRBV12-4 to TRBJ2-5; TCRdb proposes TRBD2, but this gene call is untestable without DNA. The CDR3 has 13 amino acids. The CDR3 reads CASTRGGRETQYF.

V is TRBV20-1 and J is TRBJ2-1. The CDR3 runs to 11 residues. Germline V gene sequence: CDR1 DFQATT, CDR2 SNEGSKA (reference sequence). The CDR3 loop reads CSAIRLNEQFF.

This chain joins TRBV2 and TRBJ2-2; TCRdb calls TRBD2, which cannot be checked without DNA. This CDR3 has 16 amino acids. Germline assignment: CDR1 SNHLY and CDR2 FYNNEI. CDR3 in amino acids: CASTPLAGSNTGELFF. Full variable domain (rest looked up from reference TRBV2 and TRBJ2-2): EPEVTQTPSHQVTQMGQEVILRCVPISNHLYFYWYRQILGQKVEFLVSFYNNEISEKSEIFDDQFSVERPDGSNFTLKIRSTKLEDSAMYFCASTPLAGSNTGELFFGEGSRLTVL.

The V and J genes are TRBV7-9 and TRBJ2-1; the D call from TCRdb, TRBD2, cannot be confirmed without DNA. This CDR3 comprises 17 residues. From germline, CDR1 is SEHNR and CDR2 FQNEAQ (reference sequence). CDR3 protein: CASSADTLAGGLDEQFF.

The chain links TRBV28 to TRBJ1-1. Germline loops: CDR1 MDHEN, CDR2 SYDVKM. CDR3 length: 15 residues. The CDR3 protein is CASSFPREVITEAFF.

V usage is TRBV7-3 and J usage is TRBJ1-1; as DNA is missing, the TRBD1 call by TCRdb cannot be tested. This CDR3 region has 15 residues. In germline, CDR1 is SGHTA, CDR2 FQGTGA. The CDR3 spells CASSPTGGLNTEAFF.

The chain joins TRBV29-1 to TRBJ2-7; TCRdb's assignment of TRBD1 cannot be checked, as there is no DNA. Germline lookup yields CDR1 SQVTM and CDR2 ANQGSEA. The CDR3 contains 11 residues. The CDR3 region is CSVESRGEQYF.

The rearrangement links TRBV5-1 to TRBJ2-1; TCRdb picks TRBD2, but there is no DNA to check that call. The CDR3 contains 19 residues. CDR1 is SGHRS and CDR2 is YFSETQ in the germline V gene. The CDR3 sequence is CASSRGGELGGSSYNEQFF.

This sequence joins TRBV13 and TRBJ2-7; TCRdb calls TRBD1, which cannot be checked without DNA. The CDR3 sequence is 16 residues long. Germline V gene sequence: CDR1 PRHDT, CDR2 FYEKMQ (reference sequence). The CDR3 loop is CASSSQTHRFTYEQYF. Using reference TRBV13 and TRBJ2-7 for the parts outside the CDR3, the full variable domain is AAGVIQSPRHLIKEKRETATLKCYPIPRHDTVYWYQQGPGQDPQFLISFYEKMQSDKGSIPDRFSAQQFSDYHSELNMSSLELGDSALYFCASSSQTHRFTYEQYFGPGTRLTVT.

V gene TRBV28 combines with J gene TRBJ2-5; TCRdb gives TRBD1 as the D gene, but with no DNA this cannot be confirmed. Germline assignment: CDR1 MDHEN and CDR2 SYDVKM. The CDR3 is 16 amino acids. The CDR3 here is CASSLRGGSGQETQYF.

The rearrangement uses TRBV7-8 and TRBJ2-1; TCRdb gives TRBD2 as the D gene, but with no DNA this cannot be confirmed. The CDR3 is made up of 15 amino acids. Germline V gene data show CDR1 as SGHVS and CDR2 as FQNEAQ. CDR3 region: CASSPSRGVASEQFF.

The chain employs TRBV7-2 and TRBJ2-1; TCRdb selects TRBD1, and the lack of DNA leaves this call unchecked. Germline lookup yields CDR1 SGHTA and CDR2 FQGNSA. The CDR3 is 11 amino acids. The CDR3 spells CASSPGREQFF. The complete variable domain, with remaining parts taken from reference TRBV7-2 and TRBJ2-1, reads GAGVSQSPSNKVTEKGKDVELRCDPISGHTALYWYRQSLGQGLEFLIYFQGNSAPDKSGLPSDRFSAERTGGSVSTLTIQRTQQEDSAVYLCASSPGREQFFGPGTRLTVL.

The rearrangement links TRBV29-1 to TRBJ1-5. From germline, CDR1 is SQVTM and CDR2 ANQGSEA. CDR3 size: 15 residues. The chain's CDR3 is CSVAEGWLGNQPQHF.

The chain employs TRBV4-1 and TRBJ2-7. The CDR3 runs to 15 residues. Germline V gene data show CDR1 as MGHRA and CDR2 as YSYEKL. This CDR3 reads CASSQVGLVSYEQYF.

The chain combines TRBV20-1 with TRBJ2-2; TCRdb calls TRBD2, which cannot be checked without DNA. This CDR3 comprises 15 residues. The germline gives CDR1 DFQATT, CDR2 SNEGSKA (reference sequence). The CDR3 sequence is CSAGGTSKATGELFF.

J is TRBJ1-1 and V is TRBV7-9; TCRdb lists TRBD1, though no DNA is available to test this call. CDR3 size: 19 residues. Germline V lookup: CDR1 SEHNR, CDR2 FQNEAQ (reference sequence). The CDR3 sequence is CASSSSLGETGNMNTEAFF.

V gene TRBV6-2 or TRBV6-3 combines with J gene TRBJ2-1; TCRdb returns TRBD2, unconfirmable since there is no DNA. The germline gives CDR1 MNHEY, CDR2 SVGEGT. The CDR3 is 15 residues long. The CDR3: CASSSLSGTYNEQFF.

The chain has TRBV6-2 or TRBV6-3 and TRBJ1-5. The length of the CDR3 is 14 residues. CDR1 and CDR2 (germline): MNHEY, SVGEGT. This chain's CDR3 is CASSRGTENQPQHF.